This T cell receptor beta chain came from a study of cytotoxic CD8 clonotypes in ibrutinib-treated CLL. For the study at large: The subjects consisted of roughly ten relapsed/refractory and roughly 14 treatment-naive individuals, with some 18 IGHV unmutated.

Study-wide results and limits: Timing of sampling differed between sustained-remission and progressing patients. With treatment, public clonotypes, which were uncommon, either contracted or remained stable. Clonality was higher at baseline than in age-matched healthy donors and tracked circulating CD8+ T-cell counts.

The V gene's germline CDR1 is SGHNT and CDR2 YYREEE (reference sequence). This CDR3 is built from 15 residues. The V gene lost 5 bases and the J gene lost 3 bases, with 18 bases spanning the gap. Comments on this clone: What it binds is not known.

TCRdb keeps only in-frame clones here, not all; method: immunoSEQ multiplex PCR. The sample carries 130,000 or so clones, roughly 80% recorded once. The chain carries TRBV5-4 and TRBJ2-7; D possibly corresponds to TRBD1 (6 bases). The sequence came from a human donor with chronic lymphocytic leukemia. The sample here was PBMCs, taken after 24 months of ibrutinib treatment. CDR3 residues: CASSTYGTLVYEQYF. The DNA for the CDR3 is TGTGCCAGCAGTACATACGGGACATTAGTCTACGAGCAGTACTTC.